The source of this T cell receptor (beta chain) is a study of tumor-infiltrating lymphocytes in primary liver carcinoma. Study context: Per sample, productive TCRbeta reads numbered roughly 3.5 to 7.13 million, similar across tissue types.

Co-extraction of both nucleic acids (RNA and DNA) used about 19-33 mg of unsorted bulk tissue. The study sampled five separate regions from each tumor. A remark on this clonotype: One junction end disagrees with the germline gene, perhaps due to a read error.

Germline lookup yields CDR1 MNHEY and CDR2 SVGAGI. The length of the CDR3 is 13 residues. Starting material of approximately 500 ng total RNA yielded TCR beta cDNA via a constant-region primer. Libraries for TCR beta were built through three nested multiplex PCR rounds, which together made up a slightly modified ARM-PCR procedure. Both of the initial two PCR rounds ran for around 9 cycles and employed TRBV1-TRBV30 forward primers alongside a C-beta reverse primer. TCRdb passed the multiplex PCR reads through MiXCR, listing each CDR3 protein once. The table includes about 23,000 distinct CDR3 sequences, roughly four fifths detected once.

This receptor was taken from a woman aged 30 to 39 with primary liver carcinoma and hepatitis B virus infection. The sequencing sample was made of liver tumor tissue from sampling region 5. The subset was: tumor region T5, tumor centre. The chain couples TRBV6-5 to TRBJ2-4; D could derive from TRBD1 or TRBD2 (5 bases each). In DNA form, the CDR3 reads TGTGTCAGCAGACGGGACGGCACCGGAGTTCAGTACTTC. As protein: CVSRRDGTGVQYF.